The 22 T cell receptor beta chains below come from one sample, sequenced in a study of regulatory T cells in long-lasting Graves disease. CDR3-region Arm-PCR and iRepertoire HTBI primers produced the TCR beta libraries. TCRdb reanalysed the multiplex PCR reads using MiXCR and keeps one entry per CDR3 protein. The sample shows 400,000 to 450,000 distinct CDR3 sequences, around a quarter of them seen only once. Time point in this sample: persistent/refractory GD, antithyroid drugs over 5 years with positive TRAb. RNA from PBMCs was the source of the TCR library. The sequenced sample was peripheral blood mononuclear cells (PBMCs), obtained when the disease was refractory, from a patient treated with antithyroid drugs. These receptors were obtained from a female donor with Graves disease.

This clonotype showed up many times. The chain joins TRBV2 to TRBJ2-1; TRBD2 might be the D (5 bases). CDR1 is SNHLY and CDR2 is FYNNEI in the germline V gene. V gave up 6 bases and J gave up 10 bases, with 19 bases separating them. The CDR3 loop spans 14 amino acids. The CDR3 bases are TGTGCCAGCAGCGCGTCTTTAGGCGGGCGGGAGCAGTTCTTC. The encoded protein is CASSASLGGREQFF. Full variable domain (missing parts from reference TRBV2 and TRBJ2-1): EPEVTQTPSHQVTQMGQEVILRCVPISNHLYFYWYRQILGQKVEFLVSFYNNEISEKSEIFDDQFSVERPDGSNFTLKIRSTKLEDSAMYFCASSASLGGREQFFGPGTRLTVL.

Concerning this clonotype: A clone one base away is much larger, so this may be a read error. The chain combines TRBV11-2 with TRBJ2-7; TRBD1 agrees at 10 bases. CDR3 size: 15 residues. Germline V gives CDR1 SGHAT, CDR2 FQNNGV. The ends lost 3 bases at V and 3 bases at J; junction bases unmatched: 5. The CDR3 loop reads CASSFGTGVIYEQYF. The CDR3 DNA reads TGTGCCAGCAGCTTTGGGACAGGGGTCATCTACGAGCAGTACTTC.

This clonotype was detected only a few times. The V gene is TRBV19, the J gene TRBJ1-5; no clear D. CDR1 is LNHDA and CDR2 is SQIVND in the germline V gene (reference sequence). With 3 bases removed from V and 2 bases from J, the gap between germline ends came to 26 bases. CDR3 length equals 20 residues. The CDR3 sequence: CASSMIGLEGGLVGNQPQHF. CDR3 DNA: TGTGCCAGTAGTATGATCGGTTTGGAGGGCGGTTTAGTTGGCAATCAGCCCCAGCATTTT. Together with reference TRBV19 and TRBJ1-5, the CDR3 gives the full variable domain: DGGITQSPKYLFRKEGQNVTLSCEQNLNHDAMYWYRQDPGQGLRLIYYSQIVNDFQKGDIAEGYSVSREKKESFPLTVTSAQKNPTAFYLCASSMIGLEGGLVGNQPQHFGDGTRLSIL.

This clonotype appeared many times. The chain has TRBV12-3 or TRBV12-4 and TRBJ2-5; 9 bases align to TRBD2. The CDR3 has 17 residues. After removal of 7 bases from V and 7 bases from J, the junction contained 19 bases not matched to a gene. As DNA, the CDR3 is TGTGCCAGCACCCGAGAGGGACGGCTAGCGGGATTCGGGACCCAGTACTTC. It specifies CASTREGRLAGFGTQYF.

The V call is TRBV29-1, the J call TRBJ2-5; 7 bases line up with TRBD2. Germline trimming cut 3 bases from V and 4 bases from J; bases unmatched to any gene: 5. The CDR3 consists of 13 residues. Germline V gene sequence: CDR1 SQVTM, CDR2 ANQGSEA. The CDR3 sequence: CSVDHIAGETQYF. The CDR3 DNA reads as TGCAGCGTTGACCACATAGCGGGAGAGACCCAGTACTTC.

This clonotype has more than one count but fewer than ten. The V gene is TRBV20-1, the J gene TRBJ2-7; TRBD2 is a possible D gene (6 bases). V lost 6 bases, J lost 2 bases, and 11 bases lay in between. This CDR3 has 12 amino acids. Germline CDR1 and CDR2: DFQATT and SNEGSKA (reference sequence). The CDR3 spells CSAPAGTYEQYF. CDR3 in DNA: TGCAGTGCCCCGGCGGGAACCTACGAGCAGTACTTC.

This clonotype was seen only a few times. J is TRBJ1-2 and V is TRBV19, with 8 bases fitting TRBD1. Germline V CDR1 and CDR2: LNHDA, SQIVND (reference sequence). V shed 4 bases, J shed 7 bases, and the junction held 11 bases outside the gene matches. The CDR3 is 15 residues long. CDR3: CASSKGGQAPAGYTF. CDR3 nucleotides: TGTGCCAGTAGTAAGGGGGGACAGGCGCCCGCTGGCTACACCTTC.

This clonotype appeared many times. CDR3 sequence reads: CASSLFRDRANYGYTF. CDR3 DNA: TGTGCCAGCAGTTTGTTTCGGGACCGCGCTAACTATGGCTACACCTTC. This sequence joins TRBV28 and TRBJ1-2; a weak D match, TRBD1 (5 bases). Trimming left V 3 bases short and J 0 bases short, with 14 bases between. This CDR3 is 16 amino acids long. Germline values: CDR1 MDHEN, CDR2 SYDVKM.

The J gene is TRBJ2-7, the V gene TRBV27; 7 bases line up with TRBD2. The germline gives CDR1 MNHEY, CDR2 SMNVEV (reference sequence). The CDR3 consists of 14 residues. With V trimmed by 5 bases and J by 2 bases, 6 bases remained unmatched. CDR3 loop: CASSQGRGAYEQYF. DNA for the CDR3: TGTGCCAGCAGTCAAGGCCGGGGGGCCTACGAGCAGTACTTC.

This clonotype was seen more than once but under ten times. The rearrangement links TRBV28 to TRBJ1-6; D unclear. Trimming stripped 7 bases from V and 7 bases from J, with 20 bases between. Germline-derived CDR1 and CDR2 are MDHEN and SYDVKM. CDR3 length equals 16 residues. The DNA of the CDR3 is TGTGCCAGCAATAAATTGCGCGACGCAACGAATTCACCCCTCCACTTT. It translates to CASNKLRDATNSPLHF.

This clonotype has ten or more counts. The chain has TRBV2 and TRBJ1-1; D perhaps matches TRBD1 (6 bases). Trimming took off 3 bases at V and 4 bases at J, with 27 bases between the two ends. CDR1 and CDR2 (germline): SNHLY, FYNNEI. The CDR3 consists of 19 residues. CDR3 in DNA: TGTGCCAGCAGTGAGTCGTACTTCAAGCCCGGGGGAGGGGGCACTGAAGCTTTCTTT. Translated, it gives CASSESYFKPGGGGTEAFF.

This clonotype occurred many times. CDR3 DNA sequence: TGCAGCGTTGAAGATCCGGAGTCAACTAATGAAAAACTGTTTTTT. This sequence encodes CSVEDPESTNEKLFF. V usage is TRBV29-1 and J usage is TRBJ1-4; D unresolved. CDR3 length equals 15 residues. V lost 0 bases and J lost 0, with 8 bases in between. CDR1 SQVTM and CDR2 ANQGSEA come from the germline V gene.

The chain is built from TRBV3-1 and TRBJ1-1, with D possibly being TRBD1 (5 bases). In germline, CDR1 is LGHDT, CDR2 YNNKEL (reference sequence). V was trimmed by 7 bases and J by 1 base, leaving 10 bases between them. The CDR3 runs 13 residues. The CDR3: CASNFGGNTEAFF. CDR3 coding DNA: TGTGCCAGCAACTTTGGGGGGAACACTGAAGCTTTCTTT.

This clonotype was found many times. The J gene is TRBJ1-5, the V gene TRBV12-3 or TRBV12-4; 7 bases agree with TRBD1. This CDR3 has 14 residues. V gave up 1 base and J gave up 7 bases; unmatched junction bases: 4. This CDR3 is CASSLDRGWQPQHF. The CDR3 DNA follows: TGTGCCAGCAGTTTAGACAGGGGATGGCAGCCCCAGCATTTT.

This clonotype was counted many times. CDR3 residues: CASSLIGDPYYEQYF. In DNA form, the CDR3 reads TGTGCCAGCAGCCTTATAGGGGACCCTTACTACGAGCAGTACTTC. The rearrangement uses TRBV7-2 and TRBJ2-7, with D perhaps assigned TRBD1 or TRBD2 (5 bases each). With 5 bases removed from V and 3 bases from J, the gap between germline ends came to 17 bases. Germline-derived CDR1 and CDR2 are SGHTA and FQGNSA. This CDR3 contains 15 residues.

This clonotype was detected many times. This chain links TRBV5-6 with TRBJ2-1; D perhaps matches TRBD2 (5 bases). The germline V gene has CDR1 SGHDT and CDR2 YYEEEE. V lost 5 bases to trimming and J lost 3 bases, with 9 bases between them. The CDR3 contains 13 residues. The chain's CDR3 is CASRGSGYNEQFF. The CDR3 DNA follows: TGTGCCAGCAGAGGGAGCGGCTACAATGAGCAGTTCTTC.

The gene calls are TRBV7-3 and TRBJ2-4; 10 nucleotides agree with TRBD1. The CDR3 sequence is 15 residues long. In germline, CDR1 is SGHTA, CDR2 FQGTGA. V was pared by 5 bases and J by 7 bases, with 8 bases of the junction left unmatched. CDR3 bases: TGTGCCAGCAGCCCCGGGACAGGGGTTTTGAACATTCAGTACTTC. Translated, it gives CASSPGTGVLNIQYF.

This clonotype was seen at least ten times. This chain connects TRBV12-3 or TRBV12-4 to TRBJ1-1; D unclear. The V gene lost 5 bases and the J gene lost 8 bases, with 12 bases spanning the gap. CDR3 size: 12 residues. The CDR3 spells CASSPSSREAFF. The CDR3 nucleotides are TGTGCCAGCAGTCCCTCTTCCAGAGAAGCTTTCTTT.

This clonotype appeared a few times. The gene calls are TRBV27 and TRBJ1-4; unclear D gene. The CDR3 totals 15 residues. In germline, CDR1 is MNHEY, CDR2 SMNVEV (reference sequence). Deletions cut 3 bases from V and 5 bases from J, with 13 bases between. CDR3 loop: CASSLKGQRNEKLFF. The CDR3 region has the DNA TGTGCCAGCAGTTTGAAAGGGCAAAGAAATGAAAAACTGTTTTTT. The full variable domain, its missing parts supplied by reference TRBV27 and TRBJ1-4, is EAQVTQNPRYLITVTGKKLTVTCSQNMNHEYMSWYRQDPGLGLRQIYYSMNVEVTDKGDVPEGYKVSRKEKRNFPLILESPSPNQTSLYFCASSLKGQRNEKLFFGSGTQLSVL.

This clonotype showed up just a few times. The rearrangement joins TRBV6-1 to TRBJ1-1; 8 positions agree with TRBD1. CDR1 and CDR2 from the germline V gene are MNHNS and SASEGT. CDR3 length: 16 amino acids. Trimming cost V 5 bases and J 8 bases; bases outside gene matches: 16. CDR3 region: CASSKSGTGVGWEAFF. DNA of the CDR3: TGTGCCAGCAGTAAATCAGGGACAGGCGTCGGCTGGGAAGCTTTCTTT.

The V and J genes are TRBV20-1 and TRBJ1-3; D remains unclear. Per the germline V gene, CDR1 is DFQATT and CDR2 is SNEGSKA (reference sequence). The V end was cut by 5 bases, the J end by 4 bases, with 12 bases between. The CDR3 is made up of 13 amino acids. The CDR3 nucleotides read TGCAGTGCTGGTCCCCAAGGAGGAAACACCATATATTTT. It is translated as CSAGPQGGNTIYF.

The J gene is TRBJ2-7, the V gene TRBV3-1; D gene ambiguous. The V gene's germline CDR1 is LGHDT and CDR2 YNNKEL (reference sequence). V shed 1 base and J shed 6 bases, with 7 bases lying between them. The CDR3 length is 12 residues. The CDR3 nucleotides read TGTGCCAGCAGCCAAGGGAGCCCCGAGCAGTACTTC. As protein: CASSQGSPEQYF.